This T cell receptor beta chain was captured by sequencing in a study of blood T cell repertoires in COVID-19. Study at large: The study drew acute and convalescent COVID-19 samples from the United States, Italy and Spain.

TCRdb keeps only in-frame clones here, not all; method: immunoSEQ multiplex PCR. The data show about 170,000 clones, around four fifths seen once. The ends lost 5 bases at V and 9 bases at J; junction bases unmatched: 8. The germline gives CDR1 SEHNR, CDR2 FQNEAQ (reference sequence). The CDR3 is 15 amino acids. The chain employs TRBV7-9 and TRBJ2-1; 12 bases match TRBD2. Sequenced: peripheral blood. This sequence originates from a woman of 80 years or more with COVID-19, enrolled during active disease. The CDR3 region has the DNA TGTGCCAGCAGCCCCCTAGCGGGAGGGCATAGTGAGCAGTTCTTC. This encodes CASSPLAGGHSEQFF.